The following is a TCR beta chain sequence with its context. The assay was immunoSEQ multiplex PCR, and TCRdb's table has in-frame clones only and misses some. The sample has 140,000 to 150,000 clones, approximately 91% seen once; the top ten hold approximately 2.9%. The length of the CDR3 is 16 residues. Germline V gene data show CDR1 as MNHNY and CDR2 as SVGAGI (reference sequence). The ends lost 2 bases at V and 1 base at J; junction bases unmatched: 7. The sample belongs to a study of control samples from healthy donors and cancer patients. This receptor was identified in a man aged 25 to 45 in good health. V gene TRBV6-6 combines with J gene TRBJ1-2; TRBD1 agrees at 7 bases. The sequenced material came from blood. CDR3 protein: CASSYPGQEFNYGYTF. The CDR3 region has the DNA TGTGCCAGCAGTTACCCCGGACAGGAGTTTAACTATGGCTACACCTTC.